The 13 T cell receptor beta chains reported below all come from one sample, sequenced in a study of T-cell reconstitution after alpha-beta-depleted transplantation in children listed by TCRdb under 2016. The library was built by means of PCR. These reads were obtained on an Illumina HiSeq 2500. To normalize quantification of the TCRbeta repertoire, the TCR libraries were built with molecular barcoding that relied on unique molecular identifiers. The public reads were run again by TCRdb, first through fastp at Q25 and then through MiXCR, and only productive beta chains were kept. Every entry covers one CDR3 protein and lists the most common genes and DNA from its rows. For this sample the table gives roughly 590,000 distinct CDR3 sequences, of which 16% were detected only once. The ten largest clones represent 0.8% to 1.1% of the sample. This specimen was PBMCs from the stem cell graft donor, taken from the stem cell graft. These receptors all stem from a human donor who donated a stem cell graft to a child with acute myeloid leukemia.

This clonotype was observed many times. The J gene is TRBJ2-7, the V gene TRBV20-1; 8 bases line up with TRBD1. The germline CDR1 and CDR2 sequences are DFQATT and SNEGSKA (reference sequence). V lost 6 bases and J lost 3; bases outside the gene matches: 10. There are 14 residues in the CDR3. DNA of the CDR3: TGCAGTGCGGGAACAGGGGGGCTTGACTACGAGCAGTACTTC. It specifies CSAGTGGLDYEQYF.

This clonotype has only one observation. This rearrangement joins TRBV28 to TRBJ1-5; D may be TRBD1 (5 bases). This CDR3 comprises 13 residues. CDR1 and CDR2 from the germline V gene are MDHEN and SYDVKM. CDR3 residues: CAIGRGINQPQHF. DNA for the CDR3: TGTGCTATCGGGCGGGGGATCAATCAGCCCCAGCATTTT. The whole variable domain, filled in from reference TRBV28 and TRBJ1-5, reads DVKVTQSSRYLVKRTGEKVFLECVQDMDHENMFWYRQDPGLGLRLIYFSYDVKMKEKGDIPEGYSVSREKKERFSLILESASTNQTSMYLCAIGRGINQPQHFGDGTRLSIL.

In its sample, this clonotype was seen many times. This chain uses TRBV20-1 with TRBJ2-3; D gene unclear. CDR1 is DFQATT and CDR2 is SNEGSKA in the germline V gene (reference sequence). This CDR3 is 15 amino acids long. The V and J ends lost 2 bases and 4 bases respectively, with 16 bases between them. This CDR3 reads CSARRWALRADTQYF. In DNA form, the CDR3 reads TGCAGTGCTAGAAGGTGGGCCCTAAGAGCAGATACGCAGTATTTT.

This chain joins TRBV24-1 and TRBJ2-1; D remains ambiguous. V was clipped by 0 bases and J by 0 bases, with 11 bases between them. The CDR3 totals 17 residues. Germline V gives CDR1 KGHDR, CDR2 SFDVKD. This CDR3 is CATSDLAAESSYNEQFF. The CDR3 DNA follows: TGTGCCACCAGTGATTTGGCTGCCGAATCCTCCTACAATGAGCAGTTCTTC.

This clonotype was seen many times. The genes are TRBV20-1 and TRBJ2-6; D perhaps matches TRBD1 (6 bases). CDR3 size: 15 residues. V was clipped by 5 bases and J by 0 bases, with 11 bases between them. Germline V gives CDR1 DFQATT, CDR2 SNEGSKA (reference sequence). CDR3 sequence: CSAARDNSGANVLTF. The CDR3, as DNA: TGCAGTGCTGCCAGGGACAACTCTGGGGCCAACGTCCTGACTTTC.

Only a few counts were recorded for this clonotype. V gene TRBV3-1 combines with J gene TRBJ2-7; D is undetermined. V was clipped by 0 bases and J by 3 bases, with 9 bases between them. Germline V lookup: CDR1 LGHDT, CDR2 YNNKEL (reference sequence). CDR3 length: 14 residues. The DNA for the CDR3 is TGTGCCAGCAGCCAAGATGTCGGAGTCTACGAGCAGTACTTC. Protein: CASSQDVGVYEQYF.

In this sample, this clonotype turned up many times. The chain joins TRBV27 to TRBJ2-7, with 8 positions matching TRBD1. Germline V gene data show CDR1 as MNHEY and CDR2 as SMNVEV (reference sequence). The V segment lost 2 bases and the J segment 3 bases; nucleotides outside the gene matches: 3. The CDR3 runs to 14 residues. The chain's CDR3 is CASSLNGQGYEQYF. The DNA of the CDR3 is TGTGCCAGCAGTTTAAATGGACAGGGCTACGAGCAGTACTTC.

This clonotype turned up a few times. This sequence joins TRBV7-8 and TRBJ2-7; TRBD1 matches at 8 bases. Germline lookup yields CDR1 SGHVS and CDR2 FQNEAQ. The CDR3 extends over 14 amino acids. With V trimmed by 3 bases and J by 6 bases, 7 bases remained unmatched. The CDR3 is CASSFETGVGEQYV. The CDR3 DNA sequence: TGTGCCAGCAGCTTTGAGACAGGGGTGGGCGAGCAGTACGTC.

The sample holds many counts of this clonotype. The chain links TRBV6-5 to TRBJ1-2; TRBD1 is a possible D gene (5 bases). Between the trimmed V and J ends, which lost 0 bases and 8 bases, there was a span of 13 bases. Germline V gene lookup returns CDR1 MNHEY and CDR2 SVGAGI. CDR3 length: 14 amino acids. The CDR3 loop is CASSYSQGSEGYTF. The CDR3, as DNA: TGTGCCAGCAGTTACTCGCAGGGCTCAGAGGGCTACACCTTC.

The V gene is TRBV3-1, the J gene TRBJ2-7, with TRBD2 matching over 11 bases. The germline V gene encodes CDR1 LGHDT and CDR2 YNNKEL (reference sequence). The CDR3 spans 16 residues. V lost 3 bases, J lost 0 bases, and 4 bases stayed unmatched. This CDR3 is CASSQEGTSGSYEQYF. The CDR3, as DNA: TGTGCCAGCAGCCAGGAGGGGACTAGCGGCTCCTACGAGCAGTACTTC.

This clonotype occurred many times. The chain carries TRBV20-1 and TRBJ1-6; 8 nucleotides align to TRBD1. CDR1 is DFQATT, CDR2 SNEGSKA, per germline (reference sequence). This CDR3 is built from 13 residues. V gave up 5 bases and J gave up 10 bases; unmatched junction bases: 7. This CDR3 reads CSAYSGDRSPLHF. DNA of the CDR3: TGCAGTGCTTACTCAGGGGACAGGTCACCCCTCCACTTT.

Written as DNA, the CDR3 is TGTGCCAGCAGCTCCGCAGGGTCCCAGCAGCCCCAGCATTTT. Amino acid sequence: CASSSAGSQQPQHF. The rearrangement joins TRBV13 to TRBJ1-5, with D tentatively TRBD1 (5 bases). This CDR3 contains 14 residues. Trimming left V 4 bases short and J 7 bases short, with 14 bases between. CDR1 is PRHDT, CDR2 FYEKMQ, per germline (reference sequence).

This sequence joins TRBV5-1 and TRBJ1-1; the match to TRBD1 covers 8 bases. The germline CDR1 and CDR2 sequences are SGHRS and YFSETQ. The V segment lost 5 bases and the J segment 0 bases; nucleotides outside the gene matches: 9. This CDR3 spans 16 amino acids. In DNA form, the CDR3 reads TGCGCCAGCAGAACTATAACAGGGGGATTGAACACTGAAGCTTTCTTT. As protein: CASRTITGGLNTEAFF.